This passage covers 20 T cell receptor beta chains from one sample sequenced in a study of blood T cell repertoires in COVID-19. Using immunoSEQ multiplex PCR, the repertoire was profiled, and TCRdb retains in-frame clones only, with some absent. Of 150,000 to 200,000 clones in the sample, 82% were seen once. The sample comprised peripheral blood. These receptors originate from a woman between 65 and 79 years old with acute or convalescent COVID-19.

In its sample, this clone was seen a few times. The chain is built from TRBV19 and TRBJ1-1; 9 bases align to TRBD1. Germline V gene sequence: CDR1 LNHDA, CDR2 SQIVND (reference sequence). With V trimmed by 4 bases and J by 0 bases, 3 bases remained unmatched. The CDR3 sequence is 15 residues long. CDR3 nucleotides: TGTGCCAGTAGTACAGACAGGGGGTTGAACACTGAAGCTTTCTTT. This codes for CASSTDRGLNTEAFF.

In DNA, the CDR3 is TGTGCCAGCGGGACAGGACAAGAGACCCAGTACTTC. This encodes CASGTGQETQYF. This sequence joins TRBV6-5 and TRBJ2-5; TRBD1 matches 8 bases. Germline loops: CDR1 MNHEY, CDR2 SVGAGI. The V segment lost 8 bases and the J segment 2 bases; nucleotides outside the gene matches: 1. CDR3 length equals 12 residues.

Here the CDR3 reads CASRALGSSTDTQYF. CDR3 nucleotide sequence: TGCGCCAGCAGGGCCCTTGGCTCTAGCACAGATACGCAGTATTTT. V and J are TRBV5-1 and TRBJ2-3; D is uncertain. The V gene lost 5 bases and the J gene lost 0 bases, with 13 bases spanning the gap. The CDR3 sequence is 15 residues long. Germline V gene sequence: CDR1 SGHRS, CDR2 YFSETQ. The variable domain in full, with the rest retrieved from reference TRBV5-1 and TRBJ2-3, is KAGVTQTPRYLIKTRGQQVTLSCSPISGHRSVSWYQQTPGQGLQFLFEYFSETQRNKGNFPGRFSGRQFSNSRSEMNVSTLELGDSALYLCASRALGSSTDTQYFGPGTRLTVL.

The chain combines TRBV18 with TRBJ1-1, with D possibly being TRBD1 (6 bases). Germline loops: CDR1 KGHSH, CDR2 LQKENI. The CDR3 covers 17 residues. V shed 4 bases and J shed 7 bases, with 25 bases lying between them. The CDR3 reads CASSREAQTGTYHEAFF. The CDR3, as DNA: TGTGCCAGCTCACGGGAAGCGCAGACCGGGACATACCATGAAGCTTTCTTT.

The chain couples TRBV10-3 to TRBJ2-2; 8 bases map to TRBD1. The V gene's germline CDR1 is ENHRY and CDR2 SYGVKD. The CDR3 sequence is 13 residues long. J was trimmed by 6 bases and V by 3 bases; bases with no gene match: 0. CDR3 loop: CAISDRGPGELFF. The CDR3 DNA is TGTGCCATCAGTGACAGGGGGCCCGGGGAGCTGTTTTTT.

Notes on this clone: The identical CDR3 is also encoded by other nucleotide sequences in the sample. The chain combines TRBV2 with TRBJ1-1; TRBD1 might be the D (5 bases). The germline V and J ends were trimmed by 4 bases and 0 bases, with 6 bases remaining between them. This CDR3 has 13 residues. Germline assignment: CDR1 SNHLY and CDR2 FYNNEI. The CDR3 loop is CASSGQLNTEAFF. In nucleotides, the CDR3 is TGTGCCAGCAGTGGACAGCTGAACACTGAAGCTTTCTTT.

The chain carries TRBV19 and TRBJ2-2, with 9 positions matching TRBD1. J was trimmed by 4 bases and V by 3 bases; bases with no gene match: 9. CDR3 length: 17 residues. Germline loops: CDR1 LNHDA, CDR2 SQIVND (reference sequence). The CDR3 reads CASSIFPGQGGTGELFF. The DNA of the CDR3 is TGTGCCAGTAGTATTTTTCCGGGACAGGGCGGCACCGGGGAGCTGTTTTTT.

This sequence joins TRBV6-5 and TRBJ2-2; D remains ambiguous. Germline V gene data show CDR1 as MNHEY and CDR2 as SVGAGI. Trimming shortened V by 3 bases and J by 4 bases, and 6 bases separated the two germline ends. The CDR3 runs 13 residues. Here the CDR3 reads CASSYGGTGELFF. The CDR3 DNA sequence: TGTGCCAGCAGTTATGGCGGCACCGGGGAGCTGTTTTTT.

The chain has TRBV6-5 and TRBJ1-3, with D unresolved. The CDR3 is made up of 15 amino acids. Trimming took 3 bases from V and 3 from J, leaving 12 bases between them. Germline CDR1 reads MNHEY; CDR2 reads SVGAGI. In DNA, the CDR3 is TGTGCCAGCAGTTATTCTCCGGGGAGTGGAAACACCATATATTTT. This translates into CASSYSPGSGNTIYF.

The chain couples TRBV6-5 to TRBJ2-3; possibly TRBD1 for D (6 bases). This CDR3 is built from 15 residues. Germline lookup yields CDR1 MNHEY and CDR2 SVGAGI. The V end was cut by 4 bases, the J end by 0 bases, with 11 bases between. In DNA form, the CDR3 reads TGTGCCAGCAGTTCTCTAAGGGGGAGCACAGATACGCAGTATTTT. Amino acid sequence: CASSSLRGSTDTQYF.

This clone has a single count. The V and J genes are TRBV5-5 and TRBJ1-6; D may be TRBD1 (6 bases). The V gene lost 3 bases and the J gene lost 9 bases, with 19 bases spanning the gap. Germline-derived CDR1 and CDR2 are SGHKS and YYEKEE (reference sequence). This CDR3 is built from 16 residues. The CDR3 region has the DNA TGTGCCAGCAGCTGGGTTACAGGGCAATCGGGTTCACCCCTCCACTTT. It codes for CASSWVTGQSGSPLHF.

The chain employs TRBV18 and TRBJ1-3, with 8 positions matching TRBD1. The CDR3 is made up of 18 amino acids. V lost 2 bases and J lost 4; bases outside the gene matches: 13. Germline CDR1 is KGHSH and CDR2 is LQKENI. The CDR3 sequence is CASSPIPGGSSTGNTIYF. CDR3 bases: TGTGCCAGCTCACCAATCCCAGGGGGCTCGTCAACGGGAAACACCATATATTTT.

The chain uses TRBV28 and TRBJ2-2; 7 bases line up with TRBD1. Trimming removed 5 bases from V and 4 bases from J; junction bases left unmatched: 13. The germline CDR1 and CDR2 sequences are MDHEN and SYDVKM. This CDR3 has 17 residues. CDR3 in amino acids: CASSDIRQGTSTGELFF. CDR3 nucleotides: TGTGCCAGCAGTGATATTCGACAGGGCACGAGCACCGGGGAGCTGTTTTTT.

This chain connects TRBV28 to TRBJ1-2, with 11 bases fitting TRBD1. Germline V gives CDR1 MDHEN, CDR2 SYDVKM. The CDR3 has 16 residues. V trimming: 11 bases; J trimming: 0 bases; junction bases outside the gene matches: 11. The CDR3 DNA is TGTGCCTCAAAAAGGACAGGGGGCCGAGCTAACTATGGCTACACCTTC. Amino acid sequence: CASKRTGGRANYGYTF.

The sample holds a few counts of this clone. The chain combines TRBV5-1 with TRBJ1-2, with 7 positions matching TRBD1. The V gene's germline CDR1 is SGHRS and CDR2 YFSETQ. The CDR3 length is 14 residues. The junction had 3 bases not matched to a gene; V was cut back by 0 bases and J by 4 bases. In DNA, the CDR3 is TGCGCCAGCAGCTTGGGACAGGGCGTCTATGGCTACACCTTC. Its protein product is CASSLGQGVYGYTF.

This clone was seen only a few times. This chain uses TRBV5-1 with TRBJ2-7; 7 bases map to TRBD2. V shed 4 bases and J 7 bases; nucleotides not matched to a gene: 11. CDR3 length: 14 amino acids. Per germline, CDR1 SGHRS and CDR2 YFSETQ. CDR3 in amino acids: CASSPAGASREQYF. Here the CDR3 DNA reads TGCGCCAGCAGCCCGGCGGGAGCTTCAAGGGAGCAGTACTTC.

J is TRBJ2-5 and V is TRBV28; 9 positions match TRBD2. This CDR3 is 16 amino acids long. The V segment lost 9 bases and the J segment 2 bases; nucleotides outside the gene matches: 13. Germline CDR1 and CDR2: MDHEN and SYDVKM. CDR3: CASKEEAGGRQETQYF. The CDR3 nucleotides are TGTGCCAGTAAGGAGGAGGCGGGGGGGCGGCAAGAGACCCAGTACTTC.

The chain employs TRBV4-1 and TRBJ2-5, with D possibly matching TRBD1 (5 bases). This CDR3 is 14 amino acids long. Germline-derived CDR1 and CDR2 are MGHRA and YSYEKL. Trimming took off 0 bases at V and 5 bases at J, with 10 bases between the two ends. The CDR3 spells CASSQEQVWETQYF. The CDR3 DNA reads as TGCGCCAGCAGCCAAGAACAGGTTTGGGAGACCCAGTACTTC.

The chain has TRBV4-1 and TRBJ1-1, with 7 bases lining up with TRBD1. The CDR3 sequence is 13 residues long. V dropped 4 bases and J dropped 2; count of bases not matched to a gene: 1. CDR1 MGHRA and CDR2 YSYEKL come from the germline V gene. The CDR3 spells CASSRDRNTEAFF. CDR3 DNA sequence: TGCGCCAGCAGCCGGGACAGAAACACTGAAGCTTTCTTT.

J is TRBJ1-2 and V is TRBV5-6, with no clear D. The CDR3 has 14 residues. Germline V gene lookup returns CDR1 SGHDT and CDR2 YYEEEE. The V gene lost 0 bases and the J gene lost 4 bases, with 10 bases spanning the gap. CDR3 loop: CASSLGSRVYGYTF. The CDR3, as DNA: TGTGCCAGCAGCTTGGGTAGTCGGGTCTATGGCTACACCTTC.